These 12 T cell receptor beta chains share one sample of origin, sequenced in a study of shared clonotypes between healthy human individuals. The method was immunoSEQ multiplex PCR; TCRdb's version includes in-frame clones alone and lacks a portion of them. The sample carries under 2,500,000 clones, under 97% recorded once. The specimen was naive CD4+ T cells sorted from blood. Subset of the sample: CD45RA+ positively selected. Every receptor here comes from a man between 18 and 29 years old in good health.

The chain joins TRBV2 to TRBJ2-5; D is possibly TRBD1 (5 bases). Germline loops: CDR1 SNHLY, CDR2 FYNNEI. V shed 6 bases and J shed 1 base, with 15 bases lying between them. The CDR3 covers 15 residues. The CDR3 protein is CASRGQPRSQETQYF. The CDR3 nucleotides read TGTGCCAGCAGAGGACAACCACGATCCCAAGAGACCCAGTACTTC.

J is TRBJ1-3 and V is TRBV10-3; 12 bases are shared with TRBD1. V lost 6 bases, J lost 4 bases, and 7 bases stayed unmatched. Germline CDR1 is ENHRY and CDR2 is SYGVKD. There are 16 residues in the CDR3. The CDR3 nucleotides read TGTGCCATCAGGGGGGACAGGGGGCGAATCGGAAACACCATATATTTT. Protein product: CAIRGDRGRIGNTIYF.

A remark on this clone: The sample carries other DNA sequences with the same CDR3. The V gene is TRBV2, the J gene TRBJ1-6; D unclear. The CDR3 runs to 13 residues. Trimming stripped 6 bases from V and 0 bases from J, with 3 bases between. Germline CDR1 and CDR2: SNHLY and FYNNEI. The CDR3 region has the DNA TGTGCCAGCAGCGGCTCCTATAATTCACCCCTCCACTTT. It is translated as CASSGSYNSPLHF. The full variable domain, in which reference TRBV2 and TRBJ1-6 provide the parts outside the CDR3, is EPEVTQTPSHQVTQMGQEVILRCVPISNHLYFYWYRQILGQKVEFLVSFYNNEISEKSEIFDDQFSVERPDGSNFTLKIRSTKLEDSAMYFCASSGSYNSPLHFGNGTRLTVT.

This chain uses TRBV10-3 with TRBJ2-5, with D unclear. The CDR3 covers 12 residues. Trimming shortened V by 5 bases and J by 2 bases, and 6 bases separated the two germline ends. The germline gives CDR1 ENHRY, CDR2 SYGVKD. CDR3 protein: CAISRQQETQYF. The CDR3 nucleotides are TGTGCCATCAGTAGGCAGCAAGAGACCCAGTACTTC.

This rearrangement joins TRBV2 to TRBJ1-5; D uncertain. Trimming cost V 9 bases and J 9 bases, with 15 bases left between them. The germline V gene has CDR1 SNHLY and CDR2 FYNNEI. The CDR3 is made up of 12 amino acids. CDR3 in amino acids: CASTLGWGPQHF. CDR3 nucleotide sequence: TGTGCCAGTACCTTAGGGTGGGGGCCCCAGCATTTT.

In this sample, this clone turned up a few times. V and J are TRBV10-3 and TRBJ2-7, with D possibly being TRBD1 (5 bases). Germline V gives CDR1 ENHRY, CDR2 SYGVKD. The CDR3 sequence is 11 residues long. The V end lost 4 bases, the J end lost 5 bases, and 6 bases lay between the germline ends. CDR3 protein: CAISGQNEQYF. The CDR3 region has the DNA TGTGCCATCAGTGGACAGAACGAGCAGTACTTC.

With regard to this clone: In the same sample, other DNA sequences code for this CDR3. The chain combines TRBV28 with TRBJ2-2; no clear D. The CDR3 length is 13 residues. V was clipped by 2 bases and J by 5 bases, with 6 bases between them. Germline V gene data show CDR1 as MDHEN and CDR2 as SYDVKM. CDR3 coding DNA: TGTGCCAGCAGTTTAAGGGTAACCGGGGAGCTGTTTTTT. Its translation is CASSLRVTGELFF.

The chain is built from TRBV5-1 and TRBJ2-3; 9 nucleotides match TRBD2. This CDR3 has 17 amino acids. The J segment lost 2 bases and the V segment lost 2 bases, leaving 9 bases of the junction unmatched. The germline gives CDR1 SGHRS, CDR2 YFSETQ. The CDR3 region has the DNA TGCGCCAGCAGCTTATTAGCGGGGGATAGTTCCACAGATACGCAGTATTTT. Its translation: CASSLLAGDSSTDTQYF.

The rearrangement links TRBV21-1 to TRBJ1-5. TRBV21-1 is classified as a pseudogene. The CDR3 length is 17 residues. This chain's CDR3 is CASNAARTLYSNQPQHF. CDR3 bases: TGTGCCAGCAATGCCGCTCGGACTCTGTATAGCAATCAGCCCCAGCATTTT.

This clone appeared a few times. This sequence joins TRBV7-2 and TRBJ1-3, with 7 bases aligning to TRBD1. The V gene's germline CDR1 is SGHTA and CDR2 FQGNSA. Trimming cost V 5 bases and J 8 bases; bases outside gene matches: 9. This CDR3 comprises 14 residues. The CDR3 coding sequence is TGTGCCAGCAGCGCCGAGACAGGGCCGTACACCATATATTTT. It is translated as CASSAETGPYTIYF.

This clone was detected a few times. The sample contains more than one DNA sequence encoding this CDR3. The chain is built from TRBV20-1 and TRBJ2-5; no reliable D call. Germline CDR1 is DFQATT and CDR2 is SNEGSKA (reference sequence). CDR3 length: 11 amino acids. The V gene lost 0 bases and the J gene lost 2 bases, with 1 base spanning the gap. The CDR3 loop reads CSARDQETQYF. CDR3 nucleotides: TGCAGTGCTAGAGATCAAGAGACCCAGTACTTC.

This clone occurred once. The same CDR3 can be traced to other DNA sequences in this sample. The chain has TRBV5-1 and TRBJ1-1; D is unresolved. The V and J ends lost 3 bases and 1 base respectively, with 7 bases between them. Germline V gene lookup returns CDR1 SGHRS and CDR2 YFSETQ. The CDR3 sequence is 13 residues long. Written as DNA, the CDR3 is TGCGCCAGCAGCTCCAGAGGGAACACTGAAGCTTTCTTT. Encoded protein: CASSSRGNTEAFF.